This T cell receptor (beta chain) was identified during a study of cytomegalovirus exposure and HLA in healthy donors. Concerning this clone itself: Its antigen is unidentified. Additional DNA sequences in this sample encode the identical CDR3.

Regarding the study as a whole: More clonal expansion characterized HLA-associated TCR beta chains than equally common others in a later analysis. The study found most TCR sequences rare, yet found some public TCRs in many donors. Later genetic work tied a missense DCLRE1C variant to beta-chain V and J trimming.

Vbeta (60) and Jbeta (13) primers were used in the PCR. The method was immunoSEQ multiplex PCR; TCRdb's version includes in-frame clones alone and lacks a portion of them. The sample holds 200,000 or so clones, roughly 84% seen once. V shed 3 bases, J shed 6 bases, and the junction held 11 bases outside the gene matches. The CDR3 consists of 15 residues. Looked up from germline, CDR1 is SNHLY and CDR2 is FYNNEI. The chain is built from TRBV2 and TRBJ2-7, with 7 bases lining up with TRBD2. This receptor was obtained from a woman between 45 and 60 years old in good health and CMV-seropositive. The sample consisted of PBMCs. CDR3: CASSDYLRGKVEQYF. The CDR3 coding sequence is TGTGCCAGCAGTGATTACTTGCGGGGGAAAGTCGAGCAGTACTTC.